The entry below gives a single T cell receptor beta chain sequence along with its context. Assay: immunoSEQ multiplex PCR; the TCRdb copy retains only in-frame clones and omits some. The profile covers 70,000 or so clones, with 92% appearing a single time and roughly 0.3% taken by the ten largest. The data belong to a study of T cell changes during pregnancy in multiple sclerosis. Germline loops: CDR1 MNHNS, CDR2 SASEGT. Deletions cut 5 bases from V and 7 bases from J, with 8 bases between. CDR3 size: 11 residues. The chain uses TRBV6-1 and TRBJ1-2; no clear D. The clonotype was recovered from a female donor with multiple sclerosis, enrolled in a pregnancy study. The specimen comprised CD4+ T cells from peripheral blood mononuclear cells, sampled after pregnancy. In nucleotides, the CDR3 is TGTGCCAGCAGTTCGACACTTGGCTACACCTTC. It yields the protein CASSSTLGYTF.